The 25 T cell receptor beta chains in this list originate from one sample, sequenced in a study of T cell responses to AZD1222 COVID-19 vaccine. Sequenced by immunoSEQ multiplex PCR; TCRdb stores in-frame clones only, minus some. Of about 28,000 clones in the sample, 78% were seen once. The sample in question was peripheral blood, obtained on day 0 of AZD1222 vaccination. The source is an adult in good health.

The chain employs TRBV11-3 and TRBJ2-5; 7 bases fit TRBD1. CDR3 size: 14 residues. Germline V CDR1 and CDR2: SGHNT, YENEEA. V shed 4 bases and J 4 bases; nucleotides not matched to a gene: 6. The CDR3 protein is CASSWNRGSETQYF. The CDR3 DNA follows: TGTGCCAGCAGCTGGAACAGGGGTTCAGAGACCCAGTACTTC.

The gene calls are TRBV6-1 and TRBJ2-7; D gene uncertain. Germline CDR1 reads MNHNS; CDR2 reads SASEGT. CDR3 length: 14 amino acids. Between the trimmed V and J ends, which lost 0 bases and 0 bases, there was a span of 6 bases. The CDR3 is CASSEAGISYEQYF. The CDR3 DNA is TGTGCCAGCAGTGAAGCGGGTATCTCCTACGAGCAGTACTTC.

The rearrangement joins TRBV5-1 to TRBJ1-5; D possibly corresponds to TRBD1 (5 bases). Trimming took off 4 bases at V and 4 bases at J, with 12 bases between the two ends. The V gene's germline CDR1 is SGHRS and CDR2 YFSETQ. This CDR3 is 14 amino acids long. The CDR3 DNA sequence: TGCGCCAGCAGCCGGGACGGCTGGAATCAGCCCCAGCATTTT. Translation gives CASSRDGWNQPQHF.

The CDR3 nucleotides read TGTGCCAGCAGCGTTTTGGCGGGGGATTATGAGCAGTTCTTC. Encoded protein: CASSVLAGDYEQFF. The chain carries TRBV9 and TRBJ2-1, with 7 bases aligning to TRBD2. The V and J ends lost 2 bases and 8 bases, in that order; junction bases with no gene match: 7. CDR3 length equals 14 residues. CDR1 and CDR2 (germline): SGDLS, YYNGEE.

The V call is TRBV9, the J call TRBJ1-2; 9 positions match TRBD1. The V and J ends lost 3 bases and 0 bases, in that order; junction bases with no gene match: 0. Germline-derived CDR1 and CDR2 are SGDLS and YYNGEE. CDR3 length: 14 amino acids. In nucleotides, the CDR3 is TGTGCCAGCAGCGGGGACAGGGCTAACTATGGCTACACCTTC. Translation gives CASSGDRANYGYTF.

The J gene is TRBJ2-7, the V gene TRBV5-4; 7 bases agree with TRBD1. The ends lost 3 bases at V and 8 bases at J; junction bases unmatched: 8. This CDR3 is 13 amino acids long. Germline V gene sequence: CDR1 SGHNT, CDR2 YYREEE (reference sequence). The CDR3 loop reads CASSSQGSWQQYF. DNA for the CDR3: TGTGCCAGCAGCTCACAGGGGAGCTGGCAGCAGTACTTC.

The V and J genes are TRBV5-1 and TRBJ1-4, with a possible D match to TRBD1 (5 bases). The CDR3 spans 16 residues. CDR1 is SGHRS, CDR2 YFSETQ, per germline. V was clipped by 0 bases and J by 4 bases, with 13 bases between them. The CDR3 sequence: CASSLGTREDNEKLFF. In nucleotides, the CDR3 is TGCGCCAGCAGCTTGGGGACAAGGGAGGATAATGAAAAACTGTTTTTT.

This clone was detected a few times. CDR3 amino acids: CASKAGGESRSYGYTF. In DNA, the CDR3 is TGCGCCAGCAAGGCGGGGGGCGAATCAAGGTCCTATGGCTACACCTTC. V and J are TRBV5-1 and TRBJ1-2, with a possible D match to TRBD1 (6 bases). Germline loops: CDR1 SGHRS, CDR2 YFSETQ. Trimming removed 6 bases from V and 4 bases from J, with 22 bases in between. This CDR3 has 16 amino acids. The whole variable domain, remainder taken from reference TRBV5-1 and TRBJ1-2, is KAGVTQTPRYLIKTRGQQVTLSCSPISGHRSVSWYQQTPGQGLQFLFEYFSETQRNKGNFPGRFSGRQFSNSRSEMNVSTLELGDSALYLCASKAGGESRSYGYTFGSGTRLTVV.

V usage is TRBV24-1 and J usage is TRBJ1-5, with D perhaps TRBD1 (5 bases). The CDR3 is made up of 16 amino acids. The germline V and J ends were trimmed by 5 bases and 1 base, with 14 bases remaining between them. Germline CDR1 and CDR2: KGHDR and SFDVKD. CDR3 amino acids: CATSVGTAGSNQPQHF. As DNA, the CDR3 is TGTGCCACCAGTGTCGGGACCGCGGGCAGCAATCAGCCCCAGCATTTT.

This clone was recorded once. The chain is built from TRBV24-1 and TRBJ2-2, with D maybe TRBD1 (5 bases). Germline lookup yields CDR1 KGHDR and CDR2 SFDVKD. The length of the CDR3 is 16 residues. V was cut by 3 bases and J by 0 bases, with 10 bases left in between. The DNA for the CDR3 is TGTGCCACCAGTGATCCTGACAGAACGAACACCGGGGAGCTGTTTTTT. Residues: CATSDPDRTNTGELFF.

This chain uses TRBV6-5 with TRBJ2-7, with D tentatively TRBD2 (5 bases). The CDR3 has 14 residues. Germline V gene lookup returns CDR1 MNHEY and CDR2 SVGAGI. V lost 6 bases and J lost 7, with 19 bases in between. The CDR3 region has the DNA TGTGCCAGCAGCTCGGGCGCTAGCCTTGGGGAGCAGTACTTC. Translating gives CASSSGASLGEQYF.

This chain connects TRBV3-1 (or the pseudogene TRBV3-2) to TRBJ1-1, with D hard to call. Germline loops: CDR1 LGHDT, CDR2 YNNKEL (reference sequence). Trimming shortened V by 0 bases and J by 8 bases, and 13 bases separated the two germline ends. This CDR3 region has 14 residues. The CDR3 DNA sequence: TGTGCCAGCAGCCAAGAATTAGTGGGCGGGGAAGCTTTCTTT. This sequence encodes CASSQELVGGEAFF.

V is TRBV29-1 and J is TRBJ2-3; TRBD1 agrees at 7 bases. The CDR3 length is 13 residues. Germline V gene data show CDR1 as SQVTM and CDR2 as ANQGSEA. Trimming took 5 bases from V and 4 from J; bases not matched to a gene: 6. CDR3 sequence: CSVTRDSSDTQYF. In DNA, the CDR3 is TGCAGCGTTACCCGGGACAGTTCAGATACGCAGTATTTT.

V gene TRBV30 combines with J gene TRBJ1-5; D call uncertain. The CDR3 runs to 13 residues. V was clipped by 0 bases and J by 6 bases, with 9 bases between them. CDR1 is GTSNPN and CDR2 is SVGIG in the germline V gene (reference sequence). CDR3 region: CAWSVRSSQPQHF. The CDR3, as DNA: TGTGCCTGGAGTGTGCGGTCGAGTCAGCCCCAGCATTTT.

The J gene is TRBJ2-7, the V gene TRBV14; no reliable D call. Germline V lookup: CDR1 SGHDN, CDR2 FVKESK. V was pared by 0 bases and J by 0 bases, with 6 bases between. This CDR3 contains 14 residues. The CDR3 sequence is CASSQDSVSYEQYF. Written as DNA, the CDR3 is TGTGCCAGCAGCCAAGATTCGGTCTCCTACGAGCAGTACTTC.

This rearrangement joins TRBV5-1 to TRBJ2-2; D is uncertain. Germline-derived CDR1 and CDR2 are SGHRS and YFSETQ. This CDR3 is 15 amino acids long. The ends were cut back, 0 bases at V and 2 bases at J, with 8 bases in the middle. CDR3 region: CASSLATTNTGELFF. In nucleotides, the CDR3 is TGCGCCAGCAGCTTGGCCACGACAAACACCGGGGAGCTGTTTTTT.

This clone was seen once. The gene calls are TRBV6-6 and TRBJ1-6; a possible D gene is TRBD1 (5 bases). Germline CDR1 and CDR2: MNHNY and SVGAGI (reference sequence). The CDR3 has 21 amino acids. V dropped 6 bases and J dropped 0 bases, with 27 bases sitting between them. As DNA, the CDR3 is TGTGCCAGCAGCGGAGAACCGGTATCTGGGACCGGAAGCTCCTATAATTCACCCCTCCACTTT. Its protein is CASSGEPVSGTGSSYNSPLHF.

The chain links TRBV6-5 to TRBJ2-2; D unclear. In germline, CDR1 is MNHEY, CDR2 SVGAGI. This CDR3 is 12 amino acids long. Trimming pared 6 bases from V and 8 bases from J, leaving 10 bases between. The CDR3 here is CASRREYGELFF. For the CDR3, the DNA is TGTGCCAGCAGAAGGGAATATGGGGAGCTGTTTTTT.

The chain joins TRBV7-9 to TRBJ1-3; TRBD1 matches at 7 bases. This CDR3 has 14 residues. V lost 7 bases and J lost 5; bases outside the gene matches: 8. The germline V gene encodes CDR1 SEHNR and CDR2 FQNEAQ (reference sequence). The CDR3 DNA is TGTGCCAGCATCGCCCAGGGGGTGAGAAACACCATATATTTT. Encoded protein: CASIAQGVRNTIYF.

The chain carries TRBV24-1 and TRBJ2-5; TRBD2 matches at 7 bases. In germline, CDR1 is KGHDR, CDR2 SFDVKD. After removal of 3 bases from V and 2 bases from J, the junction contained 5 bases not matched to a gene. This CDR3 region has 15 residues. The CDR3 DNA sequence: TGTGCCACCAGTGATGGGCAGGGACTACAAGAGACCCAGTACTTC. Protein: CATSDGQGLQETQYF.

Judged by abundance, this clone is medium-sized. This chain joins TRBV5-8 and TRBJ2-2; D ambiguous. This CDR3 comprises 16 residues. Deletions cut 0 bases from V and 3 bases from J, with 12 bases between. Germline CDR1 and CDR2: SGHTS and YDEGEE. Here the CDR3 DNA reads TGTGCCAGCAGCTTGGGTAGGCCGATAGACACCGGGGAGCTGTTTTTT. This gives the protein CASSLGRPIDTGELFF.

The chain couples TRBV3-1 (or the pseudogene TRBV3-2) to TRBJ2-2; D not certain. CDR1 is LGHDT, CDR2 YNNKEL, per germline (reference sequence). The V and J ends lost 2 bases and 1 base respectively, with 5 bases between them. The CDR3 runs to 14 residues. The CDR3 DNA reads TGTGCCAGCAGCCAAAGACAGAACACCGGGGAGCTGTTTTTT. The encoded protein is CASSQRQNTGELFF.

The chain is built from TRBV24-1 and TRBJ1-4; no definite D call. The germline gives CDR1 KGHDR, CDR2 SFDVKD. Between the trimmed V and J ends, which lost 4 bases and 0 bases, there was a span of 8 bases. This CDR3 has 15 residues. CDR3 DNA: TGTGCCACCAGTGAGACGGGTGCAACTAATGAAAAACTGTTTTTT. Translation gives CATSETGATNEKLFF.

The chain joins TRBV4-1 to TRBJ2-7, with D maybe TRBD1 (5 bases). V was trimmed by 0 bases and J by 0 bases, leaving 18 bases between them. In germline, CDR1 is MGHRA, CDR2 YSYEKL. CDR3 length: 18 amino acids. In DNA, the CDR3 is TGCGCCAGCAGCCAAGATTGGACACCTCGCGATATCTCCTACGAGCAGTACTTC. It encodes CASSQDWTPRDISYEQYF.

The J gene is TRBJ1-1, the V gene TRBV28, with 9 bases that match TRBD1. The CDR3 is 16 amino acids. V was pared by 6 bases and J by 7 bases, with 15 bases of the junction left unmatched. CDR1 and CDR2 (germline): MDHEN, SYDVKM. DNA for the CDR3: TGTGCCAGCAGAACACAGGGGGCGCGAGGTGAAGATGAAGCTTTCTTT. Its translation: CASRTQGARGEDEAFF.